What follows is one TCR beta chain and its context. Produced via immunoSEQ multiplex PCR; TCRdb's table is partial and in-frame only. The sample carries 70,000 or so clones, 70% to 90% recorded once. Trimming removed 4 bases from V and 5 bases from J, with 11 bases in between. The CDR3 is 13 amino acids. Germline CDR1 LNHNV, CDR2 YYDKDF (reference sequence). The data belong to a study of blood T cell repertoires in COVID-19. Looking at the study overall: From T cells, B-cell-depleted T cells, or PBMCs came the material, which was cDNA or gDNA.

The sequence came from a woman aged 80 or older with active COVID-19. The specimen sequenced was peripheral blood. The chain couples TRBV15 to TRBJ2-5, with a tentative D call TRBD1 (6 bases). The CDR3 region has the DNA TGTGCCACCAGCACTCCAGGGGACGAGACCCAGTACTTC. Amino acid sequence: CATSTPGDETQYF.